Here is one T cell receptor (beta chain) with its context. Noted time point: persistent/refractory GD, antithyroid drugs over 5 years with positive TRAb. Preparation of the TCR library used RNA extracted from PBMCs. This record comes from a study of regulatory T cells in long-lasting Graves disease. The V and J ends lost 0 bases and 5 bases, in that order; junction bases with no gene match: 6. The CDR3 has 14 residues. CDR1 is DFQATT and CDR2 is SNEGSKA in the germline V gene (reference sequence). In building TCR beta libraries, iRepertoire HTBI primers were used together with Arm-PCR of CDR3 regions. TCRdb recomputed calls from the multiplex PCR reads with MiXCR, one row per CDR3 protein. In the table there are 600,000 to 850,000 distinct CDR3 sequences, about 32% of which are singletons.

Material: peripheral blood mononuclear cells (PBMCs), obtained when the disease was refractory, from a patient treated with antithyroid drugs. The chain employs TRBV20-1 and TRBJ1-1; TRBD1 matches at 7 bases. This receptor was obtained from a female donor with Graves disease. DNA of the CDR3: TGCAGTGCTAGAGACCTCGCACAGGGGACTGAAGCTTTCTTT. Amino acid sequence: CSARDLAQGTEAFF.